This T cell receptor beta chain was documented in a study of blood T cell repertoires in COVID-19. Whole-study context: Sites in the United States, Italy and Spain provided acute and convalescent COVID-19 samples. From T cells, B-cell-depleted T cells, or PBMCs came the material, which was cDNA or gDNA.

How the authors handled the data: From reference gene primer amplification, estimates of nucleated cell counts were derived. The protocol was immunoSEQ multiplex PCR, while the TCRdb copy is restricted to in-frame clones and leaves out a portion. V, J and clone size reflect that table, while D and trimming were determined from the DNA. The sample yields about 200,000 clones, 60% to 85% seen once. This receptor was taken from a woman in her 70s with acute or convalescent COVID-19. The sequencing input was peripheral blood.

The CDR3 DNA reads TGTGCCAGTAGTATTGACAGGGGGGTCGGTGGCTACACCTTC. Amino acids: CASSIDRGVGGYTF. The genes are TRBV19 and TRBJ1-2; 9 bases match TRBD1. The trim removed 3 bases at V and 7 bases at J, leaving 6 bases unmatched. Germline lookup yields CDR1 LNHDA and CDR2 SQIVND (reference sequence). The CDR3 extends over 14 amino acids.